There are a few counts of the clone carrying this T cell receptor beta chain. This sample was taken from a study of blood T cells in healthy people across ages. V was pared by 0 bases and J by 2 bases, with 11 bases between. CDR1 and CDR2 (germline): SGHTA, FQGNSA. The CDR3 extends over 15 amino acids. It was with a sample-barcoded 5' primer and a J-beta primer mix that a second PCR of roughly 7 to 12 cycles was run. TCRdb ran MiXCR on the 5' RACE reads and lists one entry per CDR3 protein. The data hold hundreds of thousands of distinct CDR3 sequences, with more than 40% observed a single time. This receptor was obtained from a man in his fifties or sixties in good health. This sequence joins TRBV7-2 and TRBJ2-7; D is unresolved. Sequences were obtained from blood. The CDR3 reads CASSLAARPAYEQYF. The CDR3 DNA reads as TGTGCCAGCAGCTTAGCTGCCAGACCAGCCTACGAGCAGTACTTC.